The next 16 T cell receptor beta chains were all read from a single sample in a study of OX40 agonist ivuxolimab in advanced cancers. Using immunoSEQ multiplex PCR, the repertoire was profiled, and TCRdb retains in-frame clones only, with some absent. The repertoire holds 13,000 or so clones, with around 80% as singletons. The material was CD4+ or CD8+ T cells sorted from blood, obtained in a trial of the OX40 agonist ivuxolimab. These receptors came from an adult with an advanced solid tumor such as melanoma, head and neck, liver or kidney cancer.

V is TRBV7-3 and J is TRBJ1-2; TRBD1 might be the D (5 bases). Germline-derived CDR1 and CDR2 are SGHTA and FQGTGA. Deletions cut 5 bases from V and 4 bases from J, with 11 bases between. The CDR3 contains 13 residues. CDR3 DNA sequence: TGTGCCAGCAGCCCGGGACGGATCTATGGCTACACCTTC. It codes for CASSPGRIYGYTF.

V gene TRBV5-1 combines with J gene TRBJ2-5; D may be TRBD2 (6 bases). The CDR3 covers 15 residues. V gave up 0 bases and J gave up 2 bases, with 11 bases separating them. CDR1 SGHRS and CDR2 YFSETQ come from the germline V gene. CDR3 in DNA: TGCGCCAGCAGCTTGGTTCCCGGGGGTCAAGAGACCCAGTACTTC. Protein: CASSLVPGGQETQYF. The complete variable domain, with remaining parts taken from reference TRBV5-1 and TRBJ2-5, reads KAGVTQTPRYLIKTRGQQVTLSCSPISGHRSVSWYQQTPGQGLQFLFEYFSETQRNKGNFPGRFSGRQFSNSRSEMNVSTLELGDSALYLCASSLVPGGQETQYFGPGTRLLVL.

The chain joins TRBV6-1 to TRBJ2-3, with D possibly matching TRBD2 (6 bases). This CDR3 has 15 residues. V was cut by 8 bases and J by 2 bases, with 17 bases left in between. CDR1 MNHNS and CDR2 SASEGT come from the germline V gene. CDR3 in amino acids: CASRGSGYHTDTQYF. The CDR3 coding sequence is TGTGCCAGCCGAGGAAGCGGGTACCACACAGATACGCAGTATTTT.

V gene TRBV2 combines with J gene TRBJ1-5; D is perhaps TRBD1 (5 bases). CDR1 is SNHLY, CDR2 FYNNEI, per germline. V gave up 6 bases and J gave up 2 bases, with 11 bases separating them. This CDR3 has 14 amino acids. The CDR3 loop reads CASSPGQGNQPQHF. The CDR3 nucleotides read TGTGCCAGCAGCCCGGGGCAAGGCAATCAGCCCCAGCATTTT.

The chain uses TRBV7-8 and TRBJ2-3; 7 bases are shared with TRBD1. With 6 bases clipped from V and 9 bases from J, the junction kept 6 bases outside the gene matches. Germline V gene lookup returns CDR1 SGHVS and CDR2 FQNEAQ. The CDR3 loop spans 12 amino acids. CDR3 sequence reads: CASRSTGETQYF. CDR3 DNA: TGTGCCAGCAGGTCTACAGGGGAAACGCAGTATTTT.

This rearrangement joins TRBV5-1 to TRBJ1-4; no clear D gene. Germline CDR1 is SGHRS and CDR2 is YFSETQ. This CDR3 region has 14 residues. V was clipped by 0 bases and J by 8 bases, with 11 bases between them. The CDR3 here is CASSLGPVGEKLFF. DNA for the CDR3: TGCGCCAGCAGCTTGGGACCTGTCGGGGAAAAACTGTTTTTT.

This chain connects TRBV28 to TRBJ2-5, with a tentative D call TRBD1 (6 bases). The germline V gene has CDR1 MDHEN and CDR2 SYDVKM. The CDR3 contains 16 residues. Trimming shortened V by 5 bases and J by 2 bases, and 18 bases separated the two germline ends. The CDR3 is CASSAPWGRGQETQYF. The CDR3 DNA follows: TGTGCCAGCAGTGCTCCCTGGGGTAGGGGGCAAGAGACCCAGTACTTC.

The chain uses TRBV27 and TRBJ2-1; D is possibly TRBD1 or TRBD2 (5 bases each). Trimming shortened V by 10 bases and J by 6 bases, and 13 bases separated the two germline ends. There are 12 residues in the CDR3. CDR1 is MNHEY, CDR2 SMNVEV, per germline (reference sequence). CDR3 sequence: CATTGHPNEQFF. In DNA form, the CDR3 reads TGTGCCACCACGGGGCACCCCAATGAGCAGTTCTTC.

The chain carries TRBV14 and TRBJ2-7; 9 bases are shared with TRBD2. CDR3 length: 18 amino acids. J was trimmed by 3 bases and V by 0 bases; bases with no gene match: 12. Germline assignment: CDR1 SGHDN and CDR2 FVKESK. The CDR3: CASSQDKGKGTSYYEQYF. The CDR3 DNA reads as TGTGCCAGCAGCCAAGATAAAGGTAAAGGGACTAGCTACTACGAGCAGTACTTC.

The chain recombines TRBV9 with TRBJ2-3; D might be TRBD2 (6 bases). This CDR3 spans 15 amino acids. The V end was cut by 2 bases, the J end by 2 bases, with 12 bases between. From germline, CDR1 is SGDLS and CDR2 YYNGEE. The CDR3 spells CASSVDGGYTDTQYF. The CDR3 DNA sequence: TGTGCCAGCAGCGTCGATGGGGGGTACACAGATACGCAGTATTTT.

For the CDR3, the DNA is TGTGCCAGCAGCCCTATTGGGCAAGAGACCCAGTACTTC. Protein sequence: CASSPIGQETQYF. The chain is built from TRBV7-9 and TRBJ2-5; no firm D call. V was pared by 5 bases and J by 2 bases, with 9 bases between. This CDR3 is built from 13 residues. CDR1 is SEHNR, CDR2 FQNEAQ, per germline (reference sequence).

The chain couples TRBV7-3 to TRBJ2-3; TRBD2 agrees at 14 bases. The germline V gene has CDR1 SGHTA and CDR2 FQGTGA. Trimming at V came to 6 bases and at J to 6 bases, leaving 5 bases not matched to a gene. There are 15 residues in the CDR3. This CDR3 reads CASSLTSGRADTQYF. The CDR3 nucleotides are TGTGCCAGCAGTTTGACTAGCGGGAGGGCTGATACGCAGTATTTT. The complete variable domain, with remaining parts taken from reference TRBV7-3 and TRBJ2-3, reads GAGVSQTPSNKVTEKGKYVELRCDPISGHTALYWYRQSLGQGPEFLIYFQGTGAADDSGLPNDRFFAVRPEGSVSTLKIQRTERGDSAVYLCASSLTSGRADTQYFGPGTRLTVL.

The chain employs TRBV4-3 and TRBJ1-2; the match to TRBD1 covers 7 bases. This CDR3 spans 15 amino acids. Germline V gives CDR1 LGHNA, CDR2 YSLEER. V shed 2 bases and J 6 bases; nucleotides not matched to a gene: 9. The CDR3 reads CASSQRRGQVDGYTF. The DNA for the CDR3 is TGCGCCAGCAGCCAACGGCGAGGACAGGTAGATGGCTACACCTTC.

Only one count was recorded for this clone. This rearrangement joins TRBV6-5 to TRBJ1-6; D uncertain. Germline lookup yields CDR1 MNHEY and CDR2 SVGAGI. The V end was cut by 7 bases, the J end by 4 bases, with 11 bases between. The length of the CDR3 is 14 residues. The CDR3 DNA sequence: TGTGCCAGCACTGACGGGATTTATAATTCACCCCTCCACTTT. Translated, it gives CASTDGIYNSPLHF.

Written as DNA, the CDR3 is TGCGCCAGCAGCCAAGAGGGTTACAATGAGCAGTTCTTC. Protein sequence: CASSQEGYNEQFF. The rearrangement uses TRBV4-1 and TRBJ2-1; D gene uncertain. V dropped 0 bases and J dropped 4 bases, with 4 bases sitting between them. The CDR3 runs to 13 residues. Looked up from germline, CDR1 is MGHRA and CDR2 is YSYEKL.

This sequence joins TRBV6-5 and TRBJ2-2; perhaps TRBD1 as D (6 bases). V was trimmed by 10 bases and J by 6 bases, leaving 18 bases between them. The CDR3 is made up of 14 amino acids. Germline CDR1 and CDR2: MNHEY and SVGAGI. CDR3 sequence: CATEGVTGAGELFF. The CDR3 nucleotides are TGTGCCACTGAGGGGGTTACCGGGGCCGGGGAGCTGTTTTTT.